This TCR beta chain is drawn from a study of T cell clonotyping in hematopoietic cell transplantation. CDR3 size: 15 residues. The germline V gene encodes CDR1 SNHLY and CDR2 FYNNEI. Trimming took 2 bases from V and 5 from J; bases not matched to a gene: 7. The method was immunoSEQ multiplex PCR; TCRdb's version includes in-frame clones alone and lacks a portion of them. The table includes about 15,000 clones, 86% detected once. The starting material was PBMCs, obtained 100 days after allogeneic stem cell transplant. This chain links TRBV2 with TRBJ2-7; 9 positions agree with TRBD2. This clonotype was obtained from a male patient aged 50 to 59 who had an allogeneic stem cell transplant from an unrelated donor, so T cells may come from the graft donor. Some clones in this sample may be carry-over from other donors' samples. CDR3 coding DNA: TGTGCCAGCAGTGAAAATAGCGGGGGCCGGGACGAGCAGTACTTC. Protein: CASSENSGGRDEQYF. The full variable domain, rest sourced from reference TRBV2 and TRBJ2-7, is EPEVTQTPSHQVTQMGQEVILRCVPISNHLYFYWYRQILGQKVEFLVSFYNNEISEKSEIFDDQFSVERPDGSNFTLKIRSTKLEDSAMYFCASSENSGGRDEQYFGPGTRLTVT.